What follows are 4 T cell receptor beta chains derived from one specimen sequenced in a study of blood T cell repertoires in COVID-19. Measured with immunoSEQ multiplex PCR; TCRdb has only the in-frame clones, and not every one. This sample has 150,000 or so clones, with approximately 85% found just once. Sequencing was carried out using peripheral blood. The receptors were sampled from a man between 60 and 75 years old who had recovered from COVID-19.

This chain links TRBV28 with TRBJ1-2, with 7 bases that match TRBD1. V lost 3 bases and J lost 2; bases outside the gene matches: 6. In germline, CDR1 is MDHEN, CDR2 SYDVKM. This CDR3 comprises 15 residues. The CDR3 coding sequence is TGTGCCAGCAGTTTTCCCGACAGGGACAACTATGGCTACACCTTC. It is translated as CASSFPDRDNYGYTF.

V gene TRBV7-6 combines with J gene TRBJ2-3; tentative D call: TRBD2 (6 bases). This CDR3 has 11 amino acids. V lost 1 base and J 13 bases, leaving 9 bases between the germline ends. Germline V lookup: CDR1 SGHVS, CDR2 FNYEAQ. CDR3 loop: CASSLGGEKYF. CDR3 sequence (DNA): TGTGCCAGCAGCTTAGGCGGGGAGAAGTATTTT.

This chain uses TRBV9 with TRBJ1-2; the D gene is possibly TRBD1 (6 bases). V gave up 0 bases and J gave up 3 bases, with 12 bases separating them. The germline V gene has CDR1 SGDLS and CDR2 YYNGEE. The CDR3 totals 15 residues. The CDR3 DNA reads as TGTGCCAGCAGCGTAGGACAGGAAGGGGACTATGGCTACACCTTC. Its protein is CASSVGQEGDYGYTF.

The V gene is TRBV14, the J gene TRBJ1-4; TRBD1 matches 7 bases. After removal of 1 base from V and 0 bases from J, the junction contained 14 bases not matched to a gene. The CDR3 is made up of 20 amino acids. Germline lookup yields CDR1 SGHDN and CDR2 FVKESK. The CDR3 protein is CASSQVGGSGTAATNEKLFF. DNA for the CDR3: TGTGCCAGCAGCCAAGTGGGGGGTTCCGGGACAGCTGCAACTAATGAAAAACTGTTTTTT.